This T cell receptor beta chain was found in a study of CXCR4 blockade with PD-1 therapy in pancreatic cancer. Whole-study results and caveats: Frequent tumor clones were encoded by many distinct rearrangements, suggesting shared antigens.

In regard to this clone: Its antigen is undetermined.

Sequencing used immunoSEQ multiplex PCR; TCRdb keeps in-frame clones, though not all of them. The sample holds several thousand clones, 45% to 60% seen once. CDR3 length: 15 residues. V lost 1 base, J lost 1 base, and 11 bases lay in between. Germline CDR1 KGHSH, CDR2 LQKENI. The receptor's source is a human donor with pancreatic ductal adenocarcinoma. V is TRBV18 and J is TRBJ2-7, with D perhaps assigned TRBD1 or TRBD2 (6 bases each). Sequencing was performed on tumor tissue. The CDR3 region has the DNA TGTGCCAGCTCACCACGCCAGGGGAGGTCCTACGAGCAGTACTTC. It specifies CASSPRQGRSYEQYF. The full variable domain, its missing parts supplied by reference TRBV18 and TRBJ2-7, is NAGVMQNPRHLVRRRGQEARLRCSPMKGHSHVYWYRQLPEEGLKFMVYLQKENIIDESGMPKERFSAEFPKEGPSILRIQQVVRGDSAAYFCASSPRQGRSYEQYFGPGTRLTVT.